The present TCR beta chain was sequenced within a study of shared clonotypes between healthy human individuals (dated by TCRdb to 2018 to 2021). With regard to the full study: A couple of women and a few men aged 18 to 49 years were included in the cohort. For each donor, three plates each were used for CD4 naive and CD4 memory, two plates were used for CD8 naive, and one plate was used for CD8 memory. The study deeply sequenced blood TCR repertoires of five healthy adults to estimate repertoire size and the extent of clonotype sharing between individuals. To increase sequencing depth and limit assay-specific biases, different laboratories used diverse techniques to prepare libraries and sequence TCR repertoires. Between about 0.8 and 9 billion PBMCs per donor were obtained by leukapheresis. Paper-wide results and their limitations: Because the study included only a small number of donors, the genetic and exposure-history diversity represented was limited. Naive subsets generally had larger estimated clonotype richness than memory subsets. Higher generation probabilities were observed for clonotypes shared by all four sorted-subset donors than for non-shared clonotypes. Only blood was sampled, and tissue TCR repertoires likely differ from those in blood. Even with the large sequencing depth, rarefaction of the sorted-subset datasets indicated that sequencing was incomplete. When a handful of donors were compared, the shared fraction of clonotypes was around 5% for naive CD4, 3.5% to 4% for naive CD8, 2% to 2.5% for memory CD4, and approximately 0.4% for memory CD8. Based on pairwise subsampling, the degree of clonotype sharing among donors was expected to be affected by sequencing depth.

The germline V gene gives CDR1 as MGHRA and CDR2 as YSYEKL. Measured from the cysteine to the phenylalanine, the CDR3 is 18 residues long. The only DNA kept is the CDR3, 54 bases in frame from the first base. Relative to germline, V is 1 base shorter and J is 1 base shorter, with 17 bases between their ends. TCR CDR3 regions were amplified from genomic DNA by multiplex PCR using the deep immunoSEQ assay. Extracted genomic DNA from each cell subset was spread evenly across all wells of several immunoSEQ 96-well plates, with each plate serving as a replicate. Each replicate PCR for sorted subsets received about 200 ng genomic DNA, equal to tens of thousands of T cell genomes. Purified libraries were quantified with a Qubit 3.0 fluorometer, sized on a Bioanalyzer 2100, and re-quantified with the KAPA Library Quantification kit. A separate single-read 150-cycle Illumina NextSeq 550 flow cell was used to sequence each immunoSEQ 96-well plate. As for how the authors treated the data: Because only junctional sequences without quality scores were contained in the immunoSEQ output, filtering matching that applied to full-length reads could not be performed. To assign V/J genes and CDR3, sequences were annotated using PyIR, a Python wrapper for IgBLAST v1.9, with IMGT germline references. Reads were removed for weak V/J assignments (E-value above 1e-6), missing CDR3, stop codons, out-of-frame junctions, or ambiguous translated residues. V3J clonotypes were defined as sequences sharing the same inferred V gene, J gene, and CDR3 amino acid sequence. To compute the percentage overlap between repertoires, the number of shared unique clonotypes was divided by the size of the smaller repertoire. Repertoire richness was assessed with RTK rarefaction, the Chao1 estimator, and Recon v2.1 estimates of unobserved clonotypes. Generation probabilities for all TCRbeta clonotypes obtained by the gDNA method from several donors were computed using OLGA. This is the immuneACCESS table as TCRdb keeps it, with only in-frame sequences that have V and J called. A part of the clones is gone; compared with another copy, unresolved V genes explain less than half, and the rest is unexplained. V, J and clone size are those of that table, while D and trimming were read from the DNA. In this sample the table shows millions of clones, about 92% of which occur a single time. Jointly, the top ten make up 0.13% to 0.15% of the sample.

Healthy HIV-negative adults with no recently reported acute infections or vaccinations were included as donors. Every donor was a Caucasian adult residing in Nashville, Tennessee, USA. CD4+ T cells were enriched through magnetic negative selection, after which naive cells were positively selected on CD45RA and the remaining negative fraction served as the memory subset. After blood collection by leukapheresis, PBMCs were isolated using Ficoll-Histopaque density gradient centrifugation and then cryopreserved in the vapor phase of liquid nitrogen. Purity and quantity of every magnetically sorted T cell population were checked by analytical flow cytometry. Genomic DNA was isolated from every sorted fraction and measured by UV absorbance on a Nanodrop 2000c. Comments on this clone: What this receptor recognizes is not known. Nothing much larger sits one base from this clone, and base qualities are not available.

The chain joins TRBV4-1 to TRBJ1-5; perhaps TRBD1 is the D gene, with 5 bases matching. The sample consisted of naive CD4+ T cells sorted from blood. Explained via the paper, the cell subset or site label denotes: CD45RA+ positively selected. This TCR derives from a man aged 18 to 29 in good health. The DNA sequence is TGCGCCAGCAGCCAAGCCCCCCAGGGTTGGTTGAGCAATCAGCCCCAGCATTTT. Its translation is CASSQAPQGWLSNQPQHF.